Listed here are 24 T cell receptor beta chains from one sample, sequenced in a study of blood T cell repertoires in COVID-19. The repertoire was sequenced with immunoSEQ multiplex PCR; TCRdb's copy has only in-frame clones and lacks some. The sample includes approximately 350,000 clones, 70% to 90% of them seen just once. Sequencing was performed on peripheral blood. These receptors all stem from a woman in her 30s with COVID-19, enrolled during active disease.

This clone was recorded only once. V and J are TRBV29-1 and TRBJ2-5; the match to TRBD2 covers 8 bases. This CDR3 region has 16 residues. Unmatched junction bases numbered 11, after V lost 0 bases and J lost 5 bases. Germline CDR1 and CDR2: SQVTM and ANQGSEA. The CDR3 nucleotides read TGCAGCGTTGAAGAGGGTCTAGCGGGTGTAGAGGAGACCCAGTACTTC. This translates into CSVEEGLAGVEETQYF.

This sequence joins TRBV18 and TRBJ1-3; 7 bases align to TRBD1. Germline V gene lookup returns CDR1 KGHSH and CDR2 LQKENI. The CDR3 sequence is 14 residues long. After removal of 2 bases from V and 4 bases from J, the junction contained 2 bases not matched to a gene. Here the CDR3 reads CASSPTGDGNTIYF. As DNA, the CDR3 is TGTGCCAGCTCACCAACAGGGGACGGAAACACCATATATTTT.

The gene calls are TRBV5-4 and TRBJ1-3; no clear D. This CDR3 has 14 residues. Germline V lookup: CDR1 SGHNT, CDR2 YYREEE (reference sequence). V was shortened by 2 bases and J by 0 bases, with 6 bases between the two germline ends. The CDR3 reads CASSFSGSGNTIYF. The CDR3 nucleotides are TGTGCCAGCAGCTTTAGCGGCTCTGGAAACACCATATATTTT.

The rearrangement uses TRBV28 and TRBJ1-4; 9 nucleotides line up with TRBD1. CDR3 size: 16 residues. Germline trimming cut 6 bases from V and 3 bases from J; bases unmatched to any gene: 8. Germline loops: CDR1 MDHEN, CDR2 SYDVKM. CDR3 sequence reads: CASRNRGRGSNEKLFF. The CDR3 nucleotides read TGTGCCAGCAGAAACAGGGGGCGAGGATCTAATGAAAAACTGTTTTTT.

This sequence joins TRBV7-2 and TRBJ2-1; a weak D match, TRBD1 (6 bases). Per the germline V gene, CDR1 is SGHTA and CDR2 is FQGNSA. Trimming stripped 5 bases from V and 10 bases from J, with 12 bases between. This CDR3 is built from 12 residues. The CDR3 sequence: CASSPQGYEQFF. CDR3 nucleotides: TGTGCCAGCAGCCCACAGGGATACGAGCAGTTCTTC. The complete variable domain, with remaining parts taken from reference TRBV7-2 and TRBJ2-1, reads GAGVSQSPSNKVTEKGKDVELRCDPISGHTALYWYRQSLGQGLEFLIYFQGNSAPDKSGLPSDRFSAERTGGSVSTLTIQRTQQEDSAVYLCASSPQGYEQFFGPGTRLTVL.

This chain links TRBV10-1 with TRBJ2-1, with 10 bases matching TRBD2. V shed 3 bases, J shed 6 bases, and the junction held 5 bases outside the gene matches. The germline CDR1 and CDR2 sequences are WNHNN and SYGVQD (reference sequence). CDR3 length: 15 residues. The CDR3 region is CASSDPSGGGNEQFF. In nucleotides, the CDR3 is TGCGCCAGCAGTGACCCTAGCGGGGGAGGCAATGAGCAGTTCTTC.

The chain is built from TRBV7-9 and TRBJ1-6; 10 nucleotides align to TRBD1. The CDR3 has 16 amino acids. Unmatched junction bases numbered 11, after V lost 1 base and J lost 14 bases. CDR1 SEHNR and CDR2 FQNEAQ come from the germline V gene (reference sequence). The CDR3 DNA reads as TGTGCCAGCAGCTTAGACCCGGGACAGGGGACTCGGGCCCTCCACTTT. Translation gives CASSLDPGQGTRALHF.

The genes are TRBV7-9 and TRBJ2-5; no reliable D call. V was pared by 1 base and J by 1 base, with 4 bases between. Germline V CDR1 and CDR2: SEHNR, FQNEAQ (reference sequence). This CDR3 comprises 13 residues. This CDR3 reads CASSLGGQETQYF. For the CDR3, the DNA is TGTGCCAGCAGCTTAGGAGGCCAAGAGACCCAGTACTTC. Complete variable domain (other parts from reference TRBV7-9 and TRBJ2-5): DTGVSQNPRHKITKRGQNVTFRCDPISEHNRLYWYRQTLGQGPEFLTYFQNEAQLEKSRLLSDRFSAERPKGSFSTLEIQRTEQGDSAMYLCASSLGGQETQYFGPGTRLLVL.

The rearrangement joins TRBV5-1 to TRBJ2-5, with TRBD1 identical over 12 bases. The germline CDR1 and CDR2 sequences are SGHRS and YFSETQ. V gave up 4 bases and J gave up 1 base; unmatched junction bases: 8. CDR3 length: 17 residues. CDR3 sequence reads: CASSTSPGQGAQETQYF. The CDR3 DNA is TGCGCCAGCAGCACATCACCGGGACAGGGGGCCCAAGAGACCCAGTACTTC.

This chain links TRBV29-1 with TRBJ2-4; D may be TRBD1 (6 bases). This CDR3 has 14 residues. The V gene lost 7 bases and the J gene lost 1 base, with 14 bases spanning the gap. Germline CDR1 reads SQVTM; CDR2 reads ANQGSEA. CDR3 in amino acids: CSASPTGAKNIQYF. The CDR3 DNA reads as TGCAGCGCGTCCCCAACAGGGGCCAAAAACATTCAGTACTTC.

The gene calls are TRBV2 and TRBJ1-2, with 11 bases fitting TRBD1. J lost 6 bases, V lost 5 bases, and 8 bases had no gene match. The CDR3 covers 15 residues. Germline V gene lookup returns CDR1 SNHLY and CDR2 FYNNEI. CDR3 protein: CASSRRDRGSHGYTF. CDR3 nucleotides: TGTGCCAGCAGTCGCCGGGACAGGGGGAGTCATGGCTACACCTTC.

To note about this clone: Relative to the germline gene, one junction end is altered; a read error may explain this. J is TRBJ2-1 and V is TRBV7-2, with 10 bases identical to TRBD2. The CDR3 loop spans 15 amino acids. Per germline, CDR1 SGHTA and CDR2 FQGNSA. CDR3 amino acids: CASSLAGDSYNEQFF. CDR3 nucleotide sequence: TGTGCCAGCAGCCTAGCGGGAGACTCCTACAATGAGCAGTTCTTC.

The CDR3 loop reads CASSSRGGRSNQPQHF. CDR3 in DNA: TGTGCCAGCAGCTCCCGGGGGGGGAGAAGCAATCAGCCCCAGCATTTT. J is TRBJ1-5 and V is TRBV7-9; a weak D match, TRBD1 (5 bases). This CDR3 spans 16 amino acids. The germline V and J ends were trimmed by 4 bases and 1 base, with 14 bases remaining between them. The germline gives CDR1 SEHNR, CDR2 FQNEAQ (reference sequence).

The chain couples TRBV28 to TRBJ1-2; 10 nucleotides line up with TRBD1. CDR3 length equals 15 residues. Trimming cost V 3 bases and J 4 bases; bases outside gene matches: 5. Germline-derived CDR1 and CDR2 are MDHEN and SYDVKM. CDR3 nucleotides: TGTGCCAGCAGTTTTGGGACAGGGGCGATCTATGGCTACACCTTC. It yields the protein CASSFGTGAIYGYTF.

CDR3 in DNA: TGTGCCAGCAGTCACCGGACAAGTACCAGACTAGCCAAAAACATTCAGTACTTC. Its translation is CASSHRTSTRLAKNIQYF. The rearrangement links TRBV6-6 to TRBJ2-4, with a weak D call TRBD1 (5 bases). Germline V gene data show CDR1 as MNHNY and CDR2 as SVGAGI (reference sequence). V lost 5 bases and J 0 bases, leaving 20 bases between the germline ends. CDR3 size: 18 residues.

The chain uses TRBV5-5 and TRBJ2-3; D is unclear. V was pared by 1 base and J by 2 bases, with 11 bases between. This CDR3 region has 15 residues. Germline-derived CDR1 and CDR2 are SGHKS and YYEKEE (reference sequence). CDR3 coding DNA: TGTGCCAGCAGCTTGTATGGCCAGGACACAGATACGCAGTATTTT. It is translated as CASSLYGQDTDTQYF. The complete variable domain, with remaining parts taken from reference TRBV5-5 and TRBJ2-3, reads DAGVTQSPTHLIKTRGQQVTLRCSPISGHKSVSWYQQVLGQGPQFIFQYYEKEERGRGNFPDRFSARQFPNYSSELNVNALLLGDSALYLCASSLYGQDTDTQYFGPGTRLTVL.

V is TRBV18 and J is TRBJ1-2; D is unresolved. The V gene's germline CDR1 is KGHSH and CDR2 LQKENI. Trimming removed 2 bases at V and 4 bases at J, with 11 bases between. This CDR3 region has 14 residues. The CDR3 is CASSPSTEPYGYTF. CDR3 bases: TGTGCCAGCTCACCATCAACAGAACCCTATGGCTACACCTTC.

The V gene is TRBV11-2, the J gene TRBJ2-5; TRBD1 matches at 12 bases. CDR3 length: 16 residues. V was pared by 1 base and J by 7 bases, with 7 bases of the junction left unmatched. Germline V CDR1 and CDR2: SGHAT, FQNNGV. CDR3 region: CASSLGRDRGLGTQYF. In nucleotides, the CDR3 is TGTGCCAGCAGCTTAGGAAGGGACAGGGGGCTGGGGACCCAGTACTTC.

The chain carries TRBV19 and TRBJ2-2, with D possibly matching TRBD1 (6 bases). Looked up from germline, CDR1 is LNHDA and CDR2 is SQIVND (reference sequence). Trimming left V 0 bases short and J 6 bases short, with 8 bases between. There are 14 residues in the CDR3. The CDR3 coding sequence is TGTGCCAGTAGTATAGATCCAGGGGCCGGGGAGCTGTTTTTT. Its protein is CASSIDPGAGELFF.

The V and J genes are TRBV9 and TRBJ1-3; 9 nucleotides line up with TRBD1. Germline V CDR1 and CDR2: SGDLS, YYNGEE. This CDR3 has 17 amino acids. V lost 0 bases and J lost 4; bases outside the gene matches: 8. Here the CDR3 DNA reads TGTGCCAGCAGCGTAGCGGGACAGGGCGTGGCGGGAAACACCATATATTTT. Amino acids: CASSVAGQGVAGNTIYF.

The genes are TRBV10-3 and TRBJ2-7; the D gene is possibly TRBD2 (7 bases). The CDR3 runs to 14 residues. Per the germline V gene, CDR1 is ENHRY and CDR2 is SYGVKD. Trimming pared 5 bases from V and 4 bases from J, leaving 15 bases between. The CDR3 spells CAISRGGPNYEQYV. The CDR3 DNA is TGTGCCATCAGTAGGGGGGGCCCGAATTACGAGCAGTACGTC.

The rearrangement uses TRBV12-5 and TRBJ2-5; 7 nucleotides match TRBD2. V lost 5 bases, J lost 5 bases, and 11 bases stayed unmatched. The V gene's germline CDR1 is LGHNT and CDR2 FRNRAP. The CDR3 is made up of 15 amino acids. DNA for the CDR3: TGTGCTAGTGGTCCCAACTCTGGGGGAGGGGAGACCCAGTACTTC. Translation gives CASGPNSGGGETQYF. The whole variable domain, filled in from reference TRBV12-5 and TRBJ2-5, reads DARVTQTPRHKVTEMGQEVTMRCQPILGHNTVFWYRQTMMQGLELLAYFRNRAPLDDSGMPKDRFSAEMPDATLATLKIQPSEPRDSAVYFCASGPNSGGGETQYFGPGTRLLVL.

V and J are TRBV28 and TRBJ2-1; the match to TRBD1 covers 8 bases. After removal of 7 bases from V and 4 bases from J, the junction contained 12 bases not matched to a gene. Per germline, CDR1 MDHEN and CDR2 SYDVKM. This CDR3 region has 16 residues. DNA for the CDR3: TGTGCCAGCACCCCAATTAACAGGGGGTCTTACAATGAGCAGTTCTTC. It yields the protein CASTPINRGSYNEQFF.

This chain links TRBV7-2 with TRBJ2-1; TRBD2 matches 11 bases. Unmatched junction bases numbered 6, after V lost 6 bases and J lost 5 bases. Germline CDR1 SGHTA, CDR2 FQGNSA. The CDR3 sequence is 15 residues long. The CDR3 sequence: CASSWVAGGNNEQFF. The DNA for the CDR3 is TGTGCCAGCAGTTGGGTAGCGGGGGGGAACAATGAGCAGTTCTTC.